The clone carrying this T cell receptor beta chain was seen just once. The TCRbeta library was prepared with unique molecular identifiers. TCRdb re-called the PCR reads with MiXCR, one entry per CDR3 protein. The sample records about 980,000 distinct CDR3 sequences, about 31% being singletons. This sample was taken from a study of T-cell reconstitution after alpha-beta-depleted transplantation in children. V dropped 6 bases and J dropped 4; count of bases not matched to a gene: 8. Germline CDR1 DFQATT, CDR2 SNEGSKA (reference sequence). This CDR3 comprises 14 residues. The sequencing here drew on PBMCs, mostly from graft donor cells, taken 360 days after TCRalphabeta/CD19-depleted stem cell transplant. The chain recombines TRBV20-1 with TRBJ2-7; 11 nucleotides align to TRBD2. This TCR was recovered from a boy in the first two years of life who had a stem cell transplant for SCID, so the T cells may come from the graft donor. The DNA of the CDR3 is TGCAGTGCGTCGACTAGCGGGGCTTCTTACGAGCAGTACTTC. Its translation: CSASTSGASYEQYF.